This T cell receptor beta chain was sequenced in a study of T cells in Graves' hyperthyroidism and ophthalmopathy. Trimming removed 5 bases from V and 2 bases from J, with 16 bases in between. Germline values: CDR1 DFQATT, CDR2 SNEGSKA (reference sequence). The CDR3 is 15 amino acids. It was RNA transcripts that yielded the amplified TCR beta CDR3 regions. Primed by the HTBI set, a first-round RT-PCR was run on the TCR CDR3. One entry per CDR3 protein results from TCRdb running MiXCR on the multiplex PCR reads. This sample has hundreds of thousands of distinct CDR3 sequences, with less than 25% found just once.

This sequence was found in a woman between 70 and 85 years old with Graves' ophthalmopathy. The rearrangement links TRBV20-1 to TRBJ1-3; no reliable D call. What was sequenced was blood. CDR3 bases: TGCAGTGCTTCCCAAACCCGGACGGCTGGAAACACCATATATTTT. This sequence encodes CSASQTRTAGNTIYF.